This record covers a single TCR beta chain. There is no known antigen for this receptor. No qualities accompany the bases; no much larger clone lies one base away. This record belongs to a study of blood T cell repertoires in COVID-19 (dated by TCRdb to 2020 to 2022). Broadly, across the study: The collaborator samples originated in the United States, Italy and Spain and spanned the acute and convalescent phases of COVID-19. The prospective study material was composed of cDNA or gDNA derived from T cells, B-cell-depleted T cells, or PBMCs. A de-identified subject ID, COVID-19 status, age in years and sex were almost always included in the sample metadata. Where available, HLA class I and class II types were obtained from metadata supplied by the sample provider rather than from assay-based typing. The dataset comprised deeply sampled blood TCRbeta repertoires from subjects exposed to, actively infected with, or recovered from COVID-19. Samples came from the ongoing ImmuneRACE study (first 160 participants) plus 1,254 subjects from 6 global collaborators. The repertoires were made available in a free public database intended to serve as a resource for research on the immune response to SARS-CoV-2.

Overall results and qualifications from the work: The amount of clinical and demographic metadata varied by source and participant and was provided uncurated.

The junction carries 13 bases between V and J, which are trimmed by 4 bases and 6 bases respectively. The CDR1 and CDR2 encoded by the germline V gene are MGHRA and YSYEKL. The CDR3 runs 14 residues from the cysteine to the phenylalanine. Just CDR3 DNA is preserved here, 42 bases in frame from base 1. The collaborating institutions used their own protocols to collect whole blood in K2EDTA tubes. For TCRbeta analysis, collaborators shipped samples in one of three forms: frozen whole blood, isolated PBMCs, or DNA extracted from either of those sample types. The immunoSEQ Assay, a bias-controlled multiplex PCR, was used to amplify TCRbeta CDR3 regions from genomic DNA. From the authors' description of their analysis: The number of nucleated cells in each sample was estimated from the amplification of reference gene primers within the assay. To quantify the absolute abundance of each unique TCRbeta CDR3 rearrangement, sequence reads were collapsed and filtered. Productive Simpson clonality was computed per sample as the square root of Simpson's diversity index over productive rearrangements. TCRdb carries this immuneACCESS record with in-frame sequences only. Its versions omit some clonotypes, under half of them owing to an unresolved V gene in the studies checked, with the rest unexplained. That table furnishes V, J and clone size, whereas the DNA furnished D and trimming. This sample gives 180,000 or so clones in total; roughly 89% of them show up just once. Together, the top ten hold roughly 3.7% of the sample.

The chain couples TRBV4-1 to TRBJ1-5, with the D gene not clear enough to name. The TCR sequence derives from a young man with active or convalescent COVID-19. Input material: peripheral blood. The DNA sequence is as follows: TGCGCCAGCAGCCCATCCCAGGTAGGTCAGCCCCAGCATTTT. The encoded protein is CASSPSQVGQPQHF.